The T cell receptor (beta chain) under discussion was sequenced for a study of blood T cell repertoires in COVID-19. Across the study: COVID-19 samples, acute and convalescent, were from the United States, Italy and Spain. T cells, B-cell-depleted T cells, or PBMCs provided the cDNA or gDNA that served as material.

This clone appeared a few times. In the original analysis: Estimated nucleated cell counts came from reference gene primer amplification. Here immunoSEQ multiplex PCR was the method, and the copy in TCRdb shows in-frame clones only, minus some. V, J and clone size are taken as reported in that table, and D and trimming were inferred from the DNA itself. This table has about 150,000 clones, about nine tenths appearing once. The CDR3 spans 14 residues. The J segment lost 5 bases and the V segment lost 5 bases, leaving 7 bases of the junction unmatched. The germline V gene encodes CDR1 SGHNT and CDR2 YYREEE (reference sequence).

This sequence joins TRBV5-4 and TRBJ2-1; 7 bases are shared with TRBD2. The TCR was taken from a woman in her fifties or sixties with active or convalescent COVID-19. Sequenced sample: peripheral blood. Written as DNA, the CDR3 is TGTGCCAGCAGTTTACCTAGCGGCAACAATGAGCAGTTCTTC. Its translation is CASSLPSGNNEQFF.